This record looks at one T cell receptor (beta chain) sequence and its context. This specimen belongs to a study of sequential checkpoint blockade in melanoma. Study-wide background: After both sequences, patients received maintenance nivolumab. 90 to 95 pretreatment tumor DNA samples were TCRβ immunosequenced.

Method: immunoSEQ multiplex PCR; TCRdb's copy keeps in-frame clones and lacks some. The sample holds under 10,000 clones, 28% seen once. Treatment reported: randomized to nivolumab then ipilimumab (arm A) or the reverse (arm B). No patient had prior DNA-damaging chemotherapy. Germline CDR1 reads SGHNT; CDR2 reads YENEEA. V shed 2 bases and J 1 base; nucleotides not matched to a gene: 3. The CDR3 totals 15 residues. The source was tumor tissue (inferred from file names), collected from a patient given nivolumab and ipilimumab in sequence. V and J are TRBV11-3 and TRBJ2-5; 8 positions match TRBD2. The origin of this receptor is a human donor with melanoma. Written as DNA, the CDR3 is TGTGCCAGCAGCTTATTCACTAGCGGCCAAGAGACCCAGTACTTC. It is translated as CASSLFTSGQETQYF.